This T cell receptor beta chain was profiled in a study of PD-1 blockade in classical Hodgkin lymphoma. Each of the patients experienced relapse following autologous stem cell transplantation, and their brentuximab vedotin exposure differed. Sequencing used immunoSEQ multiplex PCR; TCRdb keeps in-frame clones, though not all of them. This sample has 20,000 to 25,000 clones; 68% occur once, and the top ten carry approximately 6%. Regarding the study as a whole: Reported baseline diversity: healthy donors highest, relapsed/refractory patients lowest.

Regarding this clone: The target antigen is unknown.

This TCR was recovered from a human donor with classical Hodgkin lymphoma. The source was peripheral blood mononuclear cells (PBMCs), collected at baseline.

CDR3 DNA sequence: TGTGCCAGCAGTTACCTGGGGGCACACTACGAGCAGTACTTC. Translation: CASSYLGAHYEQYF. The genes are TRBV6-5 and TRBJ2-7; the D gene is possibly TRBD1 (6 bases). The CDR3 loop spans 14 amino acids. V was trimmed by 2 bases and J by 3 bases, leaving 11 bases between them. From germline, CDR1 is MNHEY and CDR2 SVGAGI.